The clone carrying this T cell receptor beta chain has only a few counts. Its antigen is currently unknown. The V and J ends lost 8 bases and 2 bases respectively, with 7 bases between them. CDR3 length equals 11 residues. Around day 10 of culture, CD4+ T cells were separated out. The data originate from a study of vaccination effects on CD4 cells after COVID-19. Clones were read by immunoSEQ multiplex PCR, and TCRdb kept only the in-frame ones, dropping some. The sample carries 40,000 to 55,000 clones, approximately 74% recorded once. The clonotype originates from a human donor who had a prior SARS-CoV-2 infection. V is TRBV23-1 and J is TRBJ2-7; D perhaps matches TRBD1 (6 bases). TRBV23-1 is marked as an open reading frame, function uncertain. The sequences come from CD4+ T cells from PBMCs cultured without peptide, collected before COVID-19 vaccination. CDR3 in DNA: TGCGCCAGCGGGGACACCTACGAGCAGTACTTC. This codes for CASGDTYEQYF.